This record looks at one T cell receptor (beta chain) sequence and its context. The data were obtained in a study of cytomegalovirus exposure and HLA in healthy donors. The protocol was immunoSEQ multiplex PCR, while the TCRdb copy is restricted to in-frame clones and leaves out a portion. The sample lists 100,000 to 150,000 clones, around 90% occurring once. V lost 4 bases to trimming and J lost 9 bases; unmatched junction nucleotides: 12. The V gene's germline CDR1 is SGHNT and CDR2 YYREEE (reference sequence). The CDR3 length is 16 residues. The sequenced material came from PBMCs. V and J are TRBV5-4 and TRBJ2-1; TRBD1 matches at 11 bases. The clonotype comes from a woman in her late teens or twenties in good health and CMV-seronegative. CDR3 DNA sequence: TGTGCCAGCAGCACGGAACCCGGGACAGGGGGGAGTGAGCAGTTCTTC. Translation: CASSTEPGTGGSEQFF.